The clone carrying this T cell receptor (beta chain) has only one observation. Its antigen is not known. The PCR was carried out with 60 Vbeta primers and 13 Jbeta primers. Only in-frame clones appear in the TCRdb table, and some are missing; sequencing was by immunoSEQ multiplex PCR. The data hold around 100,000 clones, with around three quarters observed a single time. This entry comes from a study of cytomegalovirus exposure and HLA in healthy donors. General study points: With further analysis later on, most CMV-associated TCR beta chains appeared HLA-restricted. While the bulk of TCR sequences proved rare, some public TCRs turned up in many donors.

The CDR3 has 11 amino acids. The germline V gene encodes CDR1 DFQATT and CDR2 SNEGSKA (reference sequence). The V and J ends lost 3 bases and 8 bases respectively, with 9 bases between them. The source of this sequence is a woman in her late teens or twenties in good health and CMV-seropositive. Sequences were obtained from PBMCs. This chain joins TRBV20-1 and TRBJ2-3; D gene ambiguous. The CDR3 DNA is TGCAGTGCTAGGTCCGTAGCTACGCAGTATTTT. Translated, it gives CSARSVATQYF.